This entry is about one T cell receptor beta chain. Germline CDR1 reads MNHEY; CDR2 reads SMNVEV (reference sequence). The CDR3 has 13 amino acids. The ends lost 7 bases at V and 6 bases at J; junction bases unmatched: 4. The data were taken from a study of human thymus T cells. Clones were sequenced by immunoSEQ multiplex PCR, and TCRdb holds only the in-frame ones, with some missing. The profile shows 120,000 or so clones, 90% to 95% of them singletons. It was from resections taken during corrective heart surgery that the thymus tissue came. The chain joins TRBV27 to TRBJ1-2; TRBD1 agrees at 11 bases. The clonotype was recovered from a boy under two years old with a congenital heart defect but otherwise immunologically healthy. The sample consisted of thymus tissue. In DNA, the CDR3 is TGTGCCAGCAAGGGACAGGGGGTCAATGGCTACACCTTC. Protein: CASKGQGVNGYTF.